What follows are 30 T cell receptor beta chains derived from one specimen sequenced in a study of control samples from healthy donors and cancer patients. Using immunoSEQ multiplex PCR, the repertoire was profiled, and TCRdb retains in-frame clones only, with some absent. Seen here are around 110,000 clones, 93% observed once, and the top ten hold around 2.5%. The sequencing sample was made of blood. Receptor source: a man aged 25 to 45 in good health.

The chain has TRBV7-2 and TRBJ2-3; D call uncertain. Trimming shortened V by 4 bases and J by 1 base, and 18 bases separated the two germline ends. Germline lookup yields CDR1 SGHTA and CDR2 FQGNSA. The CDR3 has 17 residues. In DNA, the CDR3 is TGTGCCAGCAGCTCCTACCTGAGCGACGGTGGCACAGATACGCAGTATTTT. This sequence encodes CASSSYLSDGGTDTQYF.

This chain connects TRBV10-3 to TRBJ2-1; the match to TRBD2 covers 7 bases. The germline V gene has CDR1 ENHRY and CDR2 SYGVKD. The CDR3 runs 15 residues. The J segment lost 8 bases and the V segment lost 6 bases, leaving 13 bases of the junction unmatched. For the CDR3, the DNA is TGTGCCATCAGCTCCAAAGCGGGGACGATGTATGAGCAGTTCTTC. Translation gives CAISSKAGTMYEQFF.

DNA for the CDR3: TGTGCCACCAGTGATTTGGCTGAAGCTTTCTTT. Encoded protein: CATSDLAEAFF. The chain uses TRBV24-1 and TRBJ1-1; D gene ambiguous. Germline-derived CDR1 and CDR2 are KGHDR and SFDVKD. CDR3 size: 11 residues. V lost 0 bases to trimming and J lost 6 bases, with 1 base between them.

This chain joins TRBV5-4 and TRBJ2-2, with 9 bases lining up with TRBD1. The ends lost 2 bases at V and 0 bases at J; junction bases unmatched: 11. From germline, CDR1 is SGHNT and CDR2 YYREEE (reference sequence). The CDR3 loop spans 19 amino acids. The CDR3 loop is CASSFPQGTGTANTGELFF. The DNA of the CDR3 is TGTGCCAGCAGCTTCCCCCAAGGGACAGGGACCGCGAACACCGGGGAGCTGTTTTTT.

The table lists this clone with a count of one. The CDR3: CASSHSGSNTGELFF. The CDR3 DNA sequence: TGCGCCAGCAGCCATTCGGGGTCTAACACCGGGGAGCTGTTTTTT. The rearrangement links TRBV4-1 to TRBJ2-2; possibly TRBD2 for D (5 bases). The CDR3 loop spans 15 amino acids. Trimming stripped 3 bases from V and 2 bases from J, with 10 bases between. Germline V gives CDR1 MGHRA, CDR2 YSYEKL.

On this clone: Germline is not matched at one junction end, which may reflect a read error. The rearrangement uses TRBV28 and TRBJ2-2; D gene unclear. The CDR3 runs to 11 residues. In germline, CDR1 is MDHEN, CDR2 SYDVKM. The CDR3 DNA is TGTGCCAGCACTTTAACCGGGGAGCTGTTTTTT. Translated, it gives CASTLTGELFF.

The chain recombines TRBV19 with TRBJ2-3; 9 nucleotides agree with TRBD1. With V trimmed by 5 bases and J by 5 bases, 5 bases remained unmatched. Germline V lookup: CDR1 LNHDA, CDR2 SQIVND (reference sequence). The CDR3 loop spans 14 amino acids. The CDR3 DNA is TGTGCCAGTAGTCCTAGACAGGGGGTAGATACGCAGTATTTT. This translates into CASSPRQGVDTQYF.

This chain links TRBV6-6 with TRBJ1-2; D remains unclear. The CDR3 spans 16 residues. Trimming left V 4 bases short and J 0 bases short, with 15 bases between. Germline loops: CDR1 MNHNY, CDR2 SVGAGI (reference sequence). CDR3 in DNA: TGTGCCAGCAGTTTCCTTCGAGATTCTACTAACTATGGCTACACCTTC. Protein product: CASSFLRDSTNYGYTF.

The chain employs TRBV5-1 and TRBJ2-3; no reliable D call. V was cut by 0 bases and J by 0 bases, with 11 bases left in between. CDR3 length equals 16 residues. Germline lookup yields CDR1 SGHRS and CDR2 YFSETQ. Here the CDR3 reads CASSLDQRSSTDTQYF. The CDR3 nucleotides are TGCGCCAGCAGCTTGGACCAGAGAAGCAGCACAGATACGCAGTATTTT. Combining the CDR3 with reference TRBV5-1 and TRBJ2-3 gives the whole variable domain KAGVTQTPRYLIKTRGQQVTLSCSPISGHRSVSWYQQTPGQGLQFLFEYFSETQRNKGNFPGRFSGRQFSNSRSEMNVSTLELGDSALYLCASSLDQRSSTDTQYFGPGTRLTVL.

The chain combines TRBV5-1 with TRBJ1-2; D unclear. The CDR3 is 14 amino acids. Germline CDR1 SGHRS, CDR2 YFSETQ. Trimming left V 4 bases short and J 7 bases short, with 17 bases between. The CDR3 region has the DNA TGCGCCAGCAGCCCCACCGGGTTAAACGGTGGCTACACCTTC. It yields the protein CASSPTGLNGGYTF. Drawing the rest from reference TRBV5-1 and TRBJ1-2, the complete variable domain is KAGVTQTPRYLIKTRGQQVTLSCSPISGHRSVSWYQQTPGQGLQFLFEYFSETQRNKGNFPGRFSGRQFSNSRSEMNVSTLELGDSALYLCASSPTGLNGGYTFGSGTRLTVV.

The rearrangement links TRBV2 to TRBJ1-6, with D tentatively TRBD1 (5 bases). Between the trimmed V and J ends, which lost 3 bases and 7 bases, there was a span of 10 bases. Germline CDR1 reads SNHLY; CDR2 reads FYNNEI. This CDR3 spans 14 amino acids. CDR3: CASSEWDHNSPLHF. The CDR3 bases are TGTGCCAGCAGTGAGTGGGACCACAATTCACCCCTCCACTTT. The full variable domain, completed using reference TRBV2 and TRBJ1-6, is EPEVTQTPSHQVTQMGQEVILRCVPISNHLYFYWYRQILGQKVEFLVSFYNNEISEKSEIFDDQFSVERPDGSNFTLKIRSTKLEDSAMYFCASSEWDHNSPLHFGNGTRLTVT.

The chain couples TRBV11-1 to TRBJ2-1, with D uncertain. CDR3 size: 16 residues. V was pared by 5 bases and J by 3 bases, with 17 bases between. Per the germline V gene, CDR1 is SGHAT and CDR2 is FQDESV (reference sequence). The CDR3 loop reads CASSVLGALGYNEQFF. In DNA, the CDR3 is TGTGCCAGCAGCGTCCTGGGTGCCCTGGGCTACAATGAGCAGTTCTTC.

The J gene is TRBJ2-5, the V gene TRBV6-2 or TRBV6-3; TRBD2 might be the D (6 bases). Germline CDR1 MNHEY, CDR2 SVGEGT. CDR3 length: 12 amino acids. Trimming cost V 4 bases and J 5 bases, with 8 bases left between them. This CDR3 is CASSFRGETQYF. CDR3 nucleotides: TGTGCCAGCAGTTTTCGGGGGGAGACCCAGTACTTC.

The chain joins TRBV24-1 to TRBJ2-2, with 10 bases aligning to TRBD1. The CDR3 contains 16 residues. Germline CDR1 is KGHDR and CDR2 is SFDVKD. V lost 2 bases, J lost 7 bases, and 6 bases stayed unmatched. CDR3 nucleotides: TGTGCCACCAGTGATTCGACAGGGGGCAGTTTCGGGGAGCTGTTTTTT. The encoded protein is CATSDSTGGSFGELFF.

The sample holds one count of this clone. The gene calls are TRBV10-3 and TRBJ1-1; D unresolved. Per germline, CDR1 ENHRY and CDR2 SYGVKD. Deletions cut 3 bases from V and 4 bases from J, with 9 bases between. The CDR3 is made up of 13 amino acids. CDR3: CAISDEGPTEAFF. CDR3 in DNA: TGTGCCATCAGTGACGAGGGTCCCACTGAAGCTTTCTTT.

V and J are TRBV5-5 and TRBJ2-7; 7 bases map to TRBD1. The V gene end was trimmed by 1 base and the J gene end by 3 bases; junction bases not matched to a gene: 4. The CDR3 runs to 14 residues. The germline CDR1 and CDR2 sequences are SGHKS and YYEKEE (reference sequence). CDR3 DNA: TGTGCCAGCAGCTTGAGTTCAGGGGGCTACGAGCAGTACGTC. Amino acids: CASSLSSGGYEQYV.

The V and J genes are TRBV3-1 (or the pseudogene TRBV3-2) and TRBJ2-7; 9 bases map to TRBD2. The germline V gene encodes CDR1 LGHDT and CDR2 YNNKEL (reference sequence). The J segment lost 4 bases and the V segment lost 3 bases, leaving 7 bases of the junction unmatched. There are 15 residues in the CDR3. Here the CDR3 DNA reads TGTGCCAGCAGCCAGGGGACTAGCATTTATTACGAGCAGTACGTC. This encodes CASSQGTSIYYEQYV.

The rearrangement links TRBV9 to TRBJ2-3, with 10 bases matching TRBD2. V lost 3 bases and J lost 3; bases outside the gene matches: 7. The CDR3 is 16 residues long. The germline V gene encodes CDR1 SGDLS and CDR2 YYNGEE. DNA of the CDR3: TGTGCCAGCAGCGCCCTAGCGGGGGAGGGGACAGATACGCAGTATTTT. As protein: CASSALAGEGTDTQYF. Complete variable domain (other parts from reference TRBV9 and TRBJ2-3): DSGVTQTPKHLITATGQRVTLRCSPRSGDLSVYWYQQSLDQGLQFLIQYYNGEERAKGNILERFSAQQFPDLHSELNLSSLELGDSALYFCASSALAGEGTDTQYFGPGTRLTVL.

The J gene is TRBJ2-6, the V gene TRBV11-2; D gene unclear. This CDR3 has 15 amino acids. V lost 6 bases to trimming and J lost 0 bases, with 9 bases between them. Germline assignment: CDR1 SGHAT and CDR2 FQNNGV. The CDR3 here is CASRPTLSGANVLTF. CDR3 coding DNA: TGTGCCAGCAGACCTACCCTCTCTGGGGCCAACGTCCTGACTTTC.

V and J are TRBV9 and TRBJ2-2; unclear D gene. Between the trimmed V and J ends, which lost 4 bases and 7 bases, there was a span of 11 bases. Germline V gene lookup returns CDR1 SGDLS and CDR2 YYNGEE. The CDR3 runs to 13 residues. In DNA form, the CDR3 reads TGTGCCAGCAGCCCCCGGAGAGGCGGGGAGCTGTTTTTT. Amino acids: CASSPRRGGELFF.

This clone was seen once. The chain couples TRBV27 to TRBJ1-2; TRBD1 is a possible D gene (5 bases). The CDR3 is 14 amino acids. Germline lookup yields CDR1 MNHEY and CDR2 SMNVEV (reference sequence). The V gene lost 4 bases and the J gene lost 4 bases, with 13 bases spanning the gap. Here the CDR3 reads CASSYGQGSYGYTF. The CDR3 bases are TGTGCCAGCAGTTATGGTCAGGGCAGCTATGGCTACACCTTC.

The rearrangement links TRBV13 to TRBJ1-4; 8 nucleotides agree with TRBD1. The V gene's germline CDR1 is PRHDT and CDR2 FYEKMQ (reference sequence). The CDR3 totals 14 residues. Losses at the gene ends were 2 bases for V and 8 bases for J; bases not matched to a gene: 4. The CDR3 DNA is TGTGCCAGCAGCTTAAGACAGGGGAGGGAAAAACTGTTTTTT. Translating it yields CASSLRQGREKLFF.

J is TRBJ2-3 and V is TRBV24-1; D unclear. Germline CDR1 and CDR2: KGHDR and SFDVKD. The V and J ends lost 12 bases and 9 bases respectively, with 15 bases between them. The CDR3 sequence is 11 residues long. DNA for the CDR3: TGTGCCTCCGCCGGTGAAGGAACGCAGTATTTT. Its translation: CASAGEGTQYF.

The chain joins TRBV7-3 to TRBJ1-1, with 9 nucleotides matching TRBD1. Germline CDR1 and CDR2: SGHTA and FQGTGA. The CDR3 extends over 18 amino acids. V was clipped by 5 bases and J by 4 bases; unmatched bases: 17. The CDR3 protein is CASSISTGGMVTGTEAFF. CDR3 coding DNA: TGTGCCAGCAGCATCTCGACAGGGGGGATGGTTACGGGCACTGAAGCTTTCTTT.

This chain connects TRBV10-3 to TRBJ2-5; 10 bases match TRBD1. After removal of 0 bases from V and 4 bases from J, the junction contained 8 bases not matched to a gene. The CDR3 is 17 residues long. Per the germline V gene, CDR1 is ENHRY and CDR2 is SYGVKD. The CDR3 loop is CAISESRDRGTGETQYF. CDR3 coding DNA: TGTGCCATCAGTGAGTCAAGGGACAGGGGAACGGGAGAGACCCAGTACTTC.

The chain employs TRBV23-1 and TRBJ2-7; D not resolved. TRBV23-1 is reported as an ORF; its role is uncertain. Trimming removed 0 bases from V and 2 bases from J, with 11 bases in between. The CDR3 contains 15 residues. The CDR3 sequence is CASSQSEAGAYEQYV. CDR3 sequence (DNA): TGCGCCAGCAGTCAATCAGAGGCAGGAGCCTACGAGCAGTACGTC.

The CDR3 loop reads CASRGVGSPLHF. CDR3 bases: TGTGCCAGCAGAGGGGTAGGTTCACCCCTCCACTTT. V usage is TRBV9 and J usage is TRBJ1-6; possibly TRBD1 for D (5 bases). Germline CDR1 SGDLS, CDR2 YYNGEE. This CDR3 is 12 amino acids long. The V and J ends lost 5 bases and 9 bases respectively, with 9 bases between them.

CDR3 DNA: TGTGCCAGCAGCTCTCCCTGGGACACGGAAAAAGAGACCCAGTACTTC. This encodes CASSSPWDTEKETQYF. V usage is TRBV7-9 and J usage is TRBJ2-5; a possible D gene is TRBD1 (6 bases). Between the trimmed V and J ends, which lost 4 bases and 3 bases, there was a span of 18 bases. The CDR3 has 16 amino acids. Germline values: CDR1 SEHNR, CDR2 FQNEAQ (reference sequence).

The chain couples TRBV5-1 to TRBJ2-1, with 12 positions matching TRBD2. CDR3 length: 16 amino acids. In germline, CDR1 is SGHRS, CDR2 YFSETQ. Unmatched junction bases numbered 4, after V lost 1 base and J lost 5 bases. CDR3 residues: CASSLRLAGGNNEQFF. In DNA, the CDR3 is TGCGCCAGCAGCTTGAGGCTAGCGGGGGGGAACAATGAGCAGTTCTTC. Variable domain in full (rest from reference TRBV5-1 and TRBJ2-1): KAGVTQTPRYLIKTRGQQVTLSCSPISGHRSVSWYQQTPGQGLQFLFEYFSETQRNKGNFPGRFSGRQFSNSRSEMNVSTLELGDSALYLCASSLRLAGGNNEQFFGPGTRLTVL.

The gene calls are TRBV27 and TRBJ1-6; D remains ambiguous. The CDR3 length is 13 residues. Germline assignment: CDR1 MNHEY and CDR2 SMNVEV (reference sequence). Trimming removed 5 bases from V and 9 bases from J, with 11 bases in between. CDR3 DNA: TGTGCCAGCAGTCCCTCAGCTCGTTCACCCCTCCACTTT. Amino acids: CASSPSARSPLHF.